This TCR beta chain is from a study of T cells in Graves' hyperthyroidism and ophthalmopathy. Study-wide points: Most thyroid clonotypes expanded above 0.001 appeared in blood too. The model anticipated ophthalmopathy a median approximately 6.7 months pre-onset.

Extraction of PBMCs used about 9.2 ml of fresh peripheral blood. In germline, CDR1 is SGHTA, CDR2 FQGNSA. V dropped 1 base and J dropped 4 bases, with 12 bases sitting between them. The CDR3 totals 15 residues. Amplified TCR beta CDR3 regions came from RNA transcripts. HTBI primers drove first-round RT-PCR of the TCR CDR3. One entry per CDR3 protein results from TCRdb running MiXCR on the multiplex PCR reads. In the table there are approximately 380,000 distinct CDR3 sequences, roughly an eighth of which are singletons. Of note for this clonotype: Its antigen is undetermined.

The genes are TRBV7-2 and TRBJ2-3, with D perhaps matching TRBD2 (6 bases). The TCR originated in a man aged 45-60 years with Graves' ophthalmopathy. Sequenced input: blood. Here the CDR3 DNA reads TGTGCCAGCAGCTTAGTGGGGGGAGCCGCAGATACGCAGTATTTT. Translated: CASSLVGGAADTQYF. The whole variable domain, filled in from reference TRBV7-2 and TRBJ2-3, reads GAGVSQSPSNKVTEKGKDVELRCDPISGHTALYWYRQSLGQGLEFLIYFQGNSAPDKSGLPSDRFSAERTGGSVSTLTIQRTQQEDSAVYLCASSLVGGAADTQYFGPGTRLTVL.